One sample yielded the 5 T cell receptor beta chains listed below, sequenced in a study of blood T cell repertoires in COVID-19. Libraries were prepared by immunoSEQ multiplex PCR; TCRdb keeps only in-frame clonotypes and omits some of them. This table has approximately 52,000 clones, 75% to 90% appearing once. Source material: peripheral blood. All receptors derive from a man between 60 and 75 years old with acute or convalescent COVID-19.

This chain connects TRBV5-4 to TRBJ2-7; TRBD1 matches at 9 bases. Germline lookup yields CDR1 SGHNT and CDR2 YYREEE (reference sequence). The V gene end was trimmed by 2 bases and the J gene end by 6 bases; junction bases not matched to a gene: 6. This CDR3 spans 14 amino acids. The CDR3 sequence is CASSFTGGVGEQYF. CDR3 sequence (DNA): TGTGCCAGCAGCTTCACAGGGGGCGTGGGCGAGCAGTACTTC.

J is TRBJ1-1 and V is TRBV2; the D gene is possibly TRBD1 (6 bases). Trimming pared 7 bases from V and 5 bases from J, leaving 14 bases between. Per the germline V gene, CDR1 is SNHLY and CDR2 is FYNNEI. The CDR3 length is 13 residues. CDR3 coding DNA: TGTGCCAGCAACAGGGAAAGGGGGACTGAAGCTTTCTTT. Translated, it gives CASNRERGTEAFF. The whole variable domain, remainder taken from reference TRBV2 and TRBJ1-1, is EPEVTQTPSHQVTQMGQEVILRCVPISNHLYFYWYRQILGQKVEFLVSFYNNEISEKSEIFDDQFSVERPDGSNFTLKIRSTKLEDSAMYFCASNRERGTEAFFGQGTRLTVV.

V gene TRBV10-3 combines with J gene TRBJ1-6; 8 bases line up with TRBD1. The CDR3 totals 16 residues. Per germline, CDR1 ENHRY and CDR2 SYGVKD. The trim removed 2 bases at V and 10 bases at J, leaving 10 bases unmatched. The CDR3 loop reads CAISEGTGRSGSPLHF. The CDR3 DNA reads TGTGCCATCAGTGAGGGGACAGGTCGGTCGGGCTCACCCCTCCACTTT.

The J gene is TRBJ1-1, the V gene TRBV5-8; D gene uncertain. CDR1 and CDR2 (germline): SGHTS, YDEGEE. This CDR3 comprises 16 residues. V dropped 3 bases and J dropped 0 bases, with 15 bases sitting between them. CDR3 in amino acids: CASSSSFGEMNTEAFF. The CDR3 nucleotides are TGTGCCAGCAGCTCCTCTTTTGGGGAGATGAACACTGAAGCTTTCTTT.

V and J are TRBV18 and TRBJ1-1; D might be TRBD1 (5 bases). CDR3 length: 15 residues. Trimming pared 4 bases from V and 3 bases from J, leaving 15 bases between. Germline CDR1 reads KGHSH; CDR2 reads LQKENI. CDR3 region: CASSQQEGGHTEAFF. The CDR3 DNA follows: TGTGCCAGCTCACAACAGGAAGGTGGTCACACTGAAGCTTTCTTT.